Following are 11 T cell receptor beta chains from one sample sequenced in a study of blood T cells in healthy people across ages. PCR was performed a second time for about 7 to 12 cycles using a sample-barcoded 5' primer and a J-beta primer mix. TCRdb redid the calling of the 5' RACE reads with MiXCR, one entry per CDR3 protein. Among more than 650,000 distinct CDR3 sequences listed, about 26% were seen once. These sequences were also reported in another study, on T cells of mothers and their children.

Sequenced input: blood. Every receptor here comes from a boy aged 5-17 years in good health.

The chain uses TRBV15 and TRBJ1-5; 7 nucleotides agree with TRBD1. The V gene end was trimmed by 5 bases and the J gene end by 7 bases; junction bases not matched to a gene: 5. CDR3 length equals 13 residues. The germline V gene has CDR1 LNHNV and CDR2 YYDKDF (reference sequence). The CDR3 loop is CATSAEGGQPQHF. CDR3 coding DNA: TGTGCCACCAGCGCCGAAGGGGGCCAGCCCCAGCATTTT.

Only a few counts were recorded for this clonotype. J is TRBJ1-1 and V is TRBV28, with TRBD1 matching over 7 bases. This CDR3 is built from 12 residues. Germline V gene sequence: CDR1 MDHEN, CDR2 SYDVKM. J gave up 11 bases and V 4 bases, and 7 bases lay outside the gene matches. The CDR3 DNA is TGTGCCAGCAGTTCCCCGGACAGGTGGGCTTTCTTT. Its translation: CASSSPDRWAFF.

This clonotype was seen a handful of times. The CDR3 nucleotides are TGTGCCATCAGTGAGTGGGCTAGCAAAGAGACCCAGTACTTC. Translating it yields CAISEWASKETQYF. The V call is TRBV10-3, the J call TRBJ2-5; TRBD2 is a possible D gene (5 bases). Germline loops: CDR1 ENHRY, CDR2 SYGVKD. This CDR3 has 14 residues. V shed 1 base and J shed 3 bases, with 9 bases lying between them.

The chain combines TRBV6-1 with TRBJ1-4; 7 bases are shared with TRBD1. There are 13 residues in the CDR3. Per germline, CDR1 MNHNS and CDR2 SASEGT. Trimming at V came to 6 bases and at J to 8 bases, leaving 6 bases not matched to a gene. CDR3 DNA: TGTGCCAGCAGGAACAGGGGCGGCGAAAAACTGTTTTTT. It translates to CASRNRGGEKLFF.

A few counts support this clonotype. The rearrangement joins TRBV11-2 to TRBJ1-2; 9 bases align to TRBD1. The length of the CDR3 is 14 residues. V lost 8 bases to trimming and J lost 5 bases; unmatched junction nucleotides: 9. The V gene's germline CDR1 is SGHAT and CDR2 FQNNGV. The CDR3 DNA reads TGTGCCAGCGGAGGAGGGACAGGGTCATATGGCTACACCTTC. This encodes CASGGGTGSYGYTF.

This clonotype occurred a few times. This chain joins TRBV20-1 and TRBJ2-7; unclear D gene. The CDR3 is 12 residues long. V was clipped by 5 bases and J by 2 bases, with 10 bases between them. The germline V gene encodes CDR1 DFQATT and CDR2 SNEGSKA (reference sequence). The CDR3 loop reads CSAPYLAYEQYF. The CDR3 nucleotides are TGCAGTGCTCCCTATTTGGCCTACGAGCAGTACTTC.

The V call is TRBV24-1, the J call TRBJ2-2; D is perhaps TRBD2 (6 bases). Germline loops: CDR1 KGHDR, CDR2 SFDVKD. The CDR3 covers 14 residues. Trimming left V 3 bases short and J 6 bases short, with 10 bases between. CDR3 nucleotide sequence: TGTGCCACCAGTGATCTAGGGGAGGCCGGGGAGCTGTTTTTT. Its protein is CATSDLGEAGELFF.

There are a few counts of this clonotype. In nucleotides, the CDR3 is TGTGCCAGCAGTGACTCGAATGTAAGGGGTGAGCAGTTCTTC. As protein: CASSDSNVRGEQFF. The V call is TRBV6-4, the J call TRBJ2-1, with D tentatively TRBD1 (5 bases). CDR3 length: 14 residues. CDR1 and CDR2 from the germline V gene are MRHNA and SNTAGT. V lost 0 bases and J 9 bases, leaving 12 bases between the germline ends.

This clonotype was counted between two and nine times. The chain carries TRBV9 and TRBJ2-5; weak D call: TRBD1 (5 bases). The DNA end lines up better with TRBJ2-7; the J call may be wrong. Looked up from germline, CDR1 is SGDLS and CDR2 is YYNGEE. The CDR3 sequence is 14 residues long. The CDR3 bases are TGTGCCAGCAGCGTAGGATCGACAGCTTACGAGCAGTACTTC. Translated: CASSVGSTAYEQYF.

For the CDR3, the DNA is TGTGCCAGCAGCCGAATCCTCAATATAGATACGCAGTATTTT. Its translation is CASSRILNIDTQYF. The gene calls are TRBV11-2 and TRBJ2-3; no firm D call. The V end was cut by 5 bases, the J end by 5 bases, with 14 bases between. CDR3 length: 14 residues. The germline V gene has CDR1 SGHAT and CDR2 FQNNGV. Combining the CDR3 with reference TRBV11-2 and TRBJ2-3 gives the whole variable domain EAGVAQSPRYKIIEKRQSVAFWCNPISGHATLYWYQQILGQGPKLLIQFQNNGVVDDSQLPKDRFSAERLKGVDSTLKIQPAKLEDSAVYLCASSRILNIDTQYFGPGTRLTVL.

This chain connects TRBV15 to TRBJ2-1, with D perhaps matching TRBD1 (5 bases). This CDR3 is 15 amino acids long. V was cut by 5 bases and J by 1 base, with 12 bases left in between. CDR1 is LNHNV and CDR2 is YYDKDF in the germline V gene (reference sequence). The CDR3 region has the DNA TGTGCCACCAGCCGACGGACAACTTCCTACAATGAGCAGTTCTTC. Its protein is CATSRRTTSYNEQFF.